This entry features one T cell receptor beta chain sequence. This sample includes further DNA sequences coding for the same CDR3. The sample comes from a study of blood T cell repertoires in COVID-19. CDR3 length equals 13 residues. Germline V gene sequence: CDR1 LNHDA, CDR2 SQIVND (reference sequence). Trimming shortened V by 0 bases and J by 4 bases, and 6 bases separated the two germline ends. In the original processing: Counts of nucleated cells, estimated from reference gene primer amplification, were obtained. The assay was immunoSEQ multiplex PCR, and TCRdb's table has in-frame clones only and misses some. The V and J calls and clone size are taken from that table; D and trimming were inferred from the DNA. The sample has around 170,000 clones, roughly three quarters seen once.

The TCR was taken from a man in his fifties or sixties who had been exposed to COVID-19. The gene calls are TRBV19 and TRBJ1-2, with D perhaps matching TRBD1 (5 bases). Source material: PBMCs or T cells enriched from blood (not recorded which). This chain's CDR3 is CASSIEGGYGYTF. The CDR3 DNA follows: TGTGCCAGTAGTATAGAGGGGGGCTATGGCTACACCTTC.